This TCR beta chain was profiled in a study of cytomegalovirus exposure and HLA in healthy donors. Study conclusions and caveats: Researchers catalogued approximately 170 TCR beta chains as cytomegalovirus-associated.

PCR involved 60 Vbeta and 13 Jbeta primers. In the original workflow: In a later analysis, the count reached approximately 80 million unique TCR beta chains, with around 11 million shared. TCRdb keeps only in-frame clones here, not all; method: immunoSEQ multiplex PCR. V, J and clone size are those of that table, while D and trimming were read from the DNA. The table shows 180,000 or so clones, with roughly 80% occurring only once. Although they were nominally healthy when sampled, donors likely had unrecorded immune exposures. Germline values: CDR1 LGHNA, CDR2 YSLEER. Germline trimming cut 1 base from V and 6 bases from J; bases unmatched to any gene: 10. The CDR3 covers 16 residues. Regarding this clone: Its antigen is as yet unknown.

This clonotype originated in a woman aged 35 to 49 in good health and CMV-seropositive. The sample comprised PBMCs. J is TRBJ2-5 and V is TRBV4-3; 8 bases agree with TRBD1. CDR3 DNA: TGCGCCAGCAGCCAAGTGGTCACAGGGGGTGTCAAGACCCAGTACTTC. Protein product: CASSQVVTGGVKTQYF.